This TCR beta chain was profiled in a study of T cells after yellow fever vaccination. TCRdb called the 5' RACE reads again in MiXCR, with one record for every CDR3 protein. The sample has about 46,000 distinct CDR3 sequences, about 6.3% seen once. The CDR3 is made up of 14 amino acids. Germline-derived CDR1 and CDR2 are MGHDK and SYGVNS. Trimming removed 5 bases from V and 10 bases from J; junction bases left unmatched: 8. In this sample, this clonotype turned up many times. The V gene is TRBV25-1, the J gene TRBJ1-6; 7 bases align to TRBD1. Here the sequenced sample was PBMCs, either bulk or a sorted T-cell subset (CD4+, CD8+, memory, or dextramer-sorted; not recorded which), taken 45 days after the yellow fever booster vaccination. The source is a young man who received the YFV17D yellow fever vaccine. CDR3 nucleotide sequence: TGTGCCAGCAGTTGGCGGGAAGGGGGCTCACCCCTCCACTTT. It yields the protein CASSWREGGSPLHF.